These 13 T cell receptor beta chains were all obtained from the same sample, sequenced in a study of OX40 agonist ivuxolimab in advanced cancers. Repertoires were generated with immunoSEQ multiplex PCR, while TCRdb's copy carries only in-frame clones and drops some. The data contain 65,000 to 95,000 clones, 65% to 85% of them singletons. Source: CD4+ or CD8+ T cells sorted from blood, taken in a trial of the OX40 agonist ivuxolimab. The origin of the receptors is an adult with an advanced solid tumor such as melanoma, head and neck, liver or kidney cancer.

The J gene is TRBJ1-1, the V gene TRBV10-2; D may be TRBD1 (6 bases). The CDR3 is 14 residues long. Germline V CDR1 and CDR2: WSHSY, SAAADI. Trimming pared 8 bases from V and 0 bases from J, leaving 13 bases between. The CDR3 nucleotides read TGCGCCAGCGGGAGGACAGCGATGAACACTGAAGCTTTCTTT. This codes for CASGRTAMNTEAFF.

This clone was counted between two and nine times. The chain uses TRBV7-7 and TRBJ2-2, with D maybe TRBD2 (6 bases). The germline V and J ends were trimmed by 5 bases and 7 bases, with 14 bases remaining between them. The CDR3 spans 14 residues. The germline gives CDR1 SSHAT, CDR2 FNYEAQ (reference sequence). The CDR3 DNA reads as TGTGCCAGCAGCCCCGGGACTTTTGGCGGGGAGCTGTTTTTT. This gives the protein CASSPGTFGGELFF.

This clone was seen only a few times. The rearrangement joins TRBV7-2 to TRBJ2-3; no clear D. CDR3 length equals 14 residues. Germline loops: CDR1 SGHTA, CDR2 FQGNSA. V shed 1 base and J shed 3 bases, with 8 bases lying between them. The CDR3 sequence: CASSLGLATDTQYF. The CDR3 DNA is TGTGCCAGCAGCTTAGGGTTGGCGACAGATACGCAGTATTTT.

The CDR3 region is CASSPSFGLATPRETQYF. CDR3 in DNA: TGTGCCAGCAGCCCCTCATTCGGGCTAGCGACCCCGAGGGAGACCCAGTACTTC. The chain has TRBV7-6 and TRBJ2-5, with a weak D call TRBD2 (6 bases). Between the trimmed V and J ends, which lost 5 bases and 5 bases, there was a span of 27 bases. The CDR3 totals 18 residues. Germline CDR1 is SGHVS and CDR2 is FNYEAQ. Supplemented by reference TRBV7-6 and TRBJ2-5, the full variable domain reads GAGVSQSPRYKVTKRGQDVALRCDPISGHVSLYWYRQALGQGPEFLTYFNYEAQQDKSGLPNDRFSAERPEGSISTLTIQRTEQRDSAMYRCASSPSFGLATPRETQYFGPGTRLLVL.

The genes are TRBV5-6 and TRBJ1-1; 9 bases map to TRBD1. The germline CDR1 and CDR2 sequences are SGHDT and YYEEEE. This CDR3 has 13 amino acids. With 3 bases clipped from V and 4 bases from J, the junction kept 1 base outside the gene matches. As DNA, the CDR3 is TGTGCCAGCAGCTCGACAGGGGGCACTGAAGCTTTCTTT. Protein sequence: CASSSTGGTEAFF.

The V and J genes are TRBV19 and TRBJ1-2; no clear D. Trimming left V 1 base short and J 8 bases short, with 11 bases between. Germline CDR1 is LNHDA and CDR2 is SQIVND (reference sequence). The CDR3 has 13 residues. CDR3 bases: TGTGCCAGTAGTATAGGGGAGGAAGTGGGCTACACCTTC. Its protein product is CASSIGEEVGYTF.

The chain couples TRBV5-1 to TRBJ2-5; D gene uncertain. V shed 4 bases and J shed 2 bases, with 15 bases lying between them. The CDR3 consists of 15 residues. The germline CDR1 and CDR2 sequences are SGHRS and YFSETQ. CDR3 DNA sequence: TGCGCCAGCAGCATGAGACATTCCGGGCAAGAGACCCAGTACTTC. It codes for CASSMRHSGQETQYF.

This chain's CDR3 is CASSPSGTGRTETQYF. CDR3 nucleotides: TGCGCCAGCAGCCCCTCCGGGACGGGACGGACGGAGACCCAGTACTTC. The gene calls are TRBV5-1 and TRBJ2-5; the D call may be TRBD1 or TRBD2 (5 bases each). V was cut by 4 bases and J by 5 bases, with 21 bases left in between. CDR1 and CDR2 from the germline V gene are SGHRS and YFSETQ. The CDR3 is 16 residues long.

The chain joins TRBV11-2 to TRBJ2-3; D is perhaps TRBD2 (6 bases). Germline V gene data show CDR1 as SGHAT and CDR2 as FQNNGV. Trimming left V 6 bases short and J 1 base short, with 11 bases between. This CDR3 has 14 amino acids. DNA of the CDR3: TGTGCCAGCAGACGGGGGACCGGCACAGATACGCAGTATTTT. It encodes CASRRGTGTDTQYF.

The CDR3 DNA sequence: TGTGCCAGCAGTTACTCAAGTGGCGGGGGTGGCTACACCTTC. Translation: CASSYSSGGGGYTF. The chain links TRBV6-6 to TRBJ1-2; tentative D call: TRBD1 (5 bases). Germline V CDR1 and CDR2: MNHNY, SVGAGI (reference sequence). V was clipped by 0 bases and J by 7 bases, with 12 bases between them. The length of the CDR3 is 14 residues.

This clone appeared once. The chain joins TRBV7-2 to TRBJ1-1; D not resolved. CDR1 is SGHTA, CDR2 FQGNSA, per germline. CDR3 size: 13 residues. V was pared by 4 bases and J by 9 bases, with 15 bases between. CDR3: CASSSGQLVKAFF. DNA for the CDR3: TGTGCCAGCAGCTCAGGCCAGCTGGTTAAAGCTTTCTTT.

The sample holds one count of this clone. The chain uses TRBV6-6 and TRBJ1-5, with D tentatively TRBD1 (5 bases). The germline V and J ends were trimmed by 5 bases and 11 bases, with 19 bases remaining between them. The germline CDR1 and CDR2 sequences are MNHNY and SVGAGI (reference sequence). The CDR3 totals 14 residues. The CDR3 loop reads CASSPGGERLSQHF. The DNA for the CDR3 is TGTGCCAGCAGTCCGGGGGGAGAACGGTTATCCCAGCATTTT.

This rearrangement joins TRBV30 to TRBJ1-2; 8 nucleotides line up with TRBD1. Germline CDR1 is GTSNPN and CDR2 is SVGIG (reference sequence). With 2 bases clipped from V and 5 bases from J, the junction kept 4 bases outside the gene matches. There are 13 residues in the CDR3. The chain's CDR3 is CAWSLRTGYGYTF. In DNA, the CDR3 is TGTGCCTGGAGTCTACGGACAGGGTATGGCTACACCTTC.